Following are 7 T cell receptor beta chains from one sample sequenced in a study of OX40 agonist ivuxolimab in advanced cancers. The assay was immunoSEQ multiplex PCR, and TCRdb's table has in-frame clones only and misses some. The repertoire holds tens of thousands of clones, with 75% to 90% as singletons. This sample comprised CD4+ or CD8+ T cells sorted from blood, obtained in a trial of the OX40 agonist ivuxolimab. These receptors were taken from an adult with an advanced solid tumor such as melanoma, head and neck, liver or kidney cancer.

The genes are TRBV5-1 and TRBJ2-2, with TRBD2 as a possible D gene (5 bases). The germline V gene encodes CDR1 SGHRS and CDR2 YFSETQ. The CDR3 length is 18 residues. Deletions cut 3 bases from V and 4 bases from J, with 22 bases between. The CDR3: CASSSRGLGVIGTGELFF. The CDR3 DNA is TGCGCCAGCAGCTCCCGAGGACTCGGAGTTATTGGCACCGGGGAGCTGTTTTTT.

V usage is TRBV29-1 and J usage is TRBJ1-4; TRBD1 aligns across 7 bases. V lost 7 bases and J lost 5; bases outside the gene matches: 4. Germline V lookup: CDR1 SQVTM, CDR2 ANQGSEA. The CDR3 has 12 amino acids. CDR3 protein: CSGGQLNEKLFF. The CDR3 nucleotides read TGCAGCGGGGGACAGTTAAATGAAAAACTGTTTTTT.

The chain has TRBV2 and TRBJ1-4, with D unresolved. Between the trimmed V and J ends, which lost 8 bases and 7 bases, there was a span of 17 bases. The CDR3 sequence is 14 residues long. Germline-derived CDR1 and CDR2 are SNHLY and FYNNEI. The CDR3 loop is CASASSRGGEKLFF. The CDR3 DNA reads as TGTGCCAGCGCTTCGAGTAGAGGAGGTGAAAAACTGTTTTTT.

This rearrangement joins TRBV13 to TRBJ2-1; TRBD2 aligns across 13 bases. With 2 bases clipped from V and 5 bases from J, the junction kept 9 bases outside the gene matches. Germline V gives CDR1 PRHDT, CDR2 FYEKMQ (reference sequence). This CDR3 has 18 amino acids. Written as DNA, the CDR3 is TGTGCCAGCAGCTTACAAGGACTAGCGGGAGAAGGGGACAATGAGCAGTTCTTC. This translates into CASSLQGLAGEGDNEQFF.

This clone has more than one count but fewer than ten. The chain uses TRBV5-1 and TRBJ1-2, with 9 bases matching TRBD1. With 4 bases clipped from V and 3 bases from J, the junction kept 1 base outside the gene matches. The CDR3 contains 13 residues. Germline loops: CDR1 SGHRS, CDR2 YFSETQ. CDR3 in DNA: TGCGCCAGCAGCGGGGACAGGGACTATGGCTACACCTTC. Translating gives CASSGDRDYGYTF.

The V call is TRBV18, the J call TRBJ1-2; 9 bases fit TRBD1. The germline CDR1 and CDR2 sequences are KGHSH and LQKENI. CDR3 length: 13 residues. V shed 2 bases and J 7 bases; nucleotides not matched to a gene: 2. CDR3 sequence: CASSPDRGSGYTF. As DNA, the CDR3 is TGTGCCAGCTCACCAGACAGGGGGTCTGGCTACACCTTC.

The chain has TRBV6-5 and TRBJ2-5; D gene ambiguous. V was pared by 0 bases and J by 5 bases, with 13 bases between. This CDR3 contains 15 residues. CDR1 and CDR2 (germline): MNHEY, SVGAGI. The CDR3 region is CASSYSIRRPETQYF. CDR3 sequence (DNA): TGTGCCAGCAGTTACTCGATACGCCGACCGGAGACCCAGTACTTC.